This TCR beta chain was documented in a study of cytomegalovirus exposure and HLA in healthy donors. Turning to this clone: No antigen is known for it.

Trimming left V 7 bases short and J 5 bases short, with 17 bases between. CDR1 and CDR2 (germline): LNHDA, SQIVND (reference sequence). The CDR3 covers 14 residues. Sequencing used immunoSEQ multiplex PCR; TCRdb keeps in-frame clones, though not all of them. Of roughly 100,000 clones in the sample, less than 95% are singletons; the top ten hold 0.89%. The donors were part of the validation cohort of roughly 110 subjects. That cohort was separate from the first cohort, which comprised 666 subjects. Study conclusions and caveats: A classifier reportedly called cytomegalovirus status with high sensitivity and specificity. TCR clusters originating in the first cohort tended to co-occur in the approximately 130 validation repertoires, according to a later analysis. Confirmation was obtained in vitro that a few CMV-associated chains are specific for CMV antigens.

The TCR sequence derives from a woman in her late teens or twenties in good health and CMV-seronegative. The sample was PBMCs. The rearrangement links TRBV19 to TRBJ2-5, with D maybe TRBD1 (5 bases). The CDR3 bases are TGTGCCAGTAAGGGCTCCCTAGGGGCTGAGACCCAGTACTTC. This sequence encodes CASKGSLGAETQYF.